A selection of T cell receptor beta chains follows, all from one sample in a study of technical replicates of blood from several donors. Profiling relied on immunoSEQ multiplex PCR, and the TCRdb table lists in-frame clones only, not all of them. The data hold about 81,000 clones, with roughly 95% observed a single time. Sequenced sample: T cells isolated from PBMCs. These receptor sequences come from a human donor in good health. Each CDR3 is given with its conserved first and last residue. D genes are given only for firm matches. Clone size is given for some rows only: seen once, a few or many times, or a class if the clone is expanded.

size	D	V	J	DNA	CDR3
-	TRBD1	TRBV6-5	TRBJ1-1	TGTGCCAGCAGTTTCGGGACAGACATGGGGAACACTGAAGCTTTCTTT	CASSFGTDMGNTEAFF
few	-	TRBV27	TRBJ1-5	TGTGCCAGCAGTTTAAGACAGAGCTATAATCAGCCCCAGCATTTT	CASSLRQSYNQPQHF
-	-	TRBV7-7	TRBJ2-1	TGTGCTAGCAGTCCGTGGTTGAGCTCCTACAATGAGCAGTTCTTC	CASSPWLSSYNEQFF
-	TRBD1	TRBV4-1	TRBJ2-3	TGCGCCAGCAGCCCCCGGGACAGGGGCACAGATACGCAGTATTTT	CASSPRDRGTDTQYF
-	-	TRBV6-5	TRBJ1-6	TGTGCCAGCAGTTACGTAGACAGCCTTAATTCACCCCTCCACTTT	CASSYVDSLNSPLHF
-	TRBD2	TRBV7-8	TRBJ2-1	TGTGCCAGCAGCTCCGGACTAGCGGGAGCCCATGAGCAGTTCTTC	CASSSGLAGAHEQFF
-	-	TRBV9	TRBJ2-4	TGTGCCAGCAGCGATAGTAGAGTAAGGGAGAACAAAAACATTCAGTACTTC	CASSDSRVRENKNIQYF
-	-	TRBV4-2	TRBJ1-4	TGTGCCAGCAGCCGAGACGGGGCAACTAATGAAAAACTGTTTTTT	CASSRDGATNEKLFF
few	TRBD2	TRBV5-1	TRBJ2-5	TGCGCCAGCAGCTTGATCCTAGCGGGAGGAAAGGTTGGGACCCAGTACTTC	CASSLILAGGKVGTQYF
-	TRBD1	TRBV30	TRBJ2-7	TGTGCCTGGAGCAGGGGGCTCTACGAGCAGTACTTC	CAWSRGLYEQYF
-	-	TRBV7-8	TRBJ2-7	TGTGCCAGCAGCTATACCTACGAGCAGTACTTC	CASSYTYEQYF
once	TRBD2	TRBV9	TRBJ2-1	TGTGCCAGCAGCCCGAGAATTACTAGCGGGAGCAATGAGCAGTTCTTC	CASSPRITSGSNEQFF